A single sample is the source of the 20 T cell receptor beta chains below, sequenced in a study of T cell clusters in autoimmune cytopenias. Each sample's input was approximately 0.25 ug genomic DNA, some 38,000 genome equivalents. Multiplex touch-down PCR amplified TRB using TRB-A and TRB-B pools in one tube. TCRdb derives one entry per CDR3 protein from the multiplex PCR reads, leaving out DNA. The sample table sets out fewer than 8,500 distinct CDR3 sequences. The same sample was also studied in work on T cell repertoires in aging, cancer and after chemotherapy.

Sequenced sample: peripheral blood. These receptors all stem from a human donor in good health.

This clonotype is called medium-sized based on its frequency. This rearrangement joins TRBV6-2 or TRBV6-3 to TRBJ2-7; TCRdb picks TRBD1, but there is no DNA to check that call. The CDR3 is 14 residues long. Germline CDR1 is MNHEY and CDR2 is SVGEGT. The CDR3 reads CASSVGQGTYEQYF.

This clonotype ranks as medium-sized in terms of frequency. This chain links TRBV6-1 with TRBJ2-1; there is no DNA to check the TCRdb D call of TRBD2. Germline values: CDR1 MNHNS, CDR2 SASEGT. The CDR3 sequence is 15 residues long. CDR3 region: CASSYLAGAGNEQFF.

This clonotype counts as medium-sized (0.01 to 0.1%) by frequency. The CDR3 sequence is CAWSVTREKLFF. The J gene is TRBJ1-4, the V gene TRBV30; TCRdb selects TRBD1, and the lack of DNA leaves this call unchecked. The germline V gene has CDR1 GTSNPN and CDR2 SVGIG (reference sequence). The CDR3 has 12 residues.

The genes are TRBV12-3 or TRBV12-4 and TRBJ1-6; without DNA, the TCRdb call of TRBD1 cannot be checked. This CDR3 contains 17 residues. The CDR3 sequence is CASTQEQGWIGNSPLHF.

This clonotype is labeled medium-sized based on frequency. The rearrangement uses TRBV11-1 and TRBJ1-6. CDR1 is SGHAT and CDR2 is FQDESV in the germline V gene (reference sequence). This CDR3 is 14 amino acids long. The CDR3 spells CASSGHAANSPLHF.

This clonotype is classed as medium-sized (0.01 to 0.1%) by frequency. This chain uses TRBV29-1 with TRBJ2-3; as DNA is missing, the TRBD1 call by TCRdb cannot be tested. The germline V gene has CDR1 SQVTM and CDR2 ANQGSEA. The CDR3 has 13 residues. The chain's CDR3 is CNLRDKGGDTQYF.

This chain uses TRBV6-1 with TRBJ2-1; the D call from TCRdb, TRBD1, cannot be confirmed without DNA. The germline V gene has CDR1 MNHNS and CDR2 SASEGT. The CDR3 sequence is 15 residues long. The CDR3 sequence: CASSVRGETYNEQFF.

The V call is TRBV6-6, the J call TRBJ2-2; with no DNA, the TCRdb D assignment of TRBD2 cannot be verified. The germline V gene has CDR1 MNHNY and CDR2 SVGAGI (reference sequence). This CDR3 is built from 13 residues. CDR3 amino acids: CASSSSFTGELFF.

The chain has TRBV19 and TRBJ2-2; TCRdb lists TRBD1, though no DNA is available to test this call. This CDR3 contains 14 residues. CDR1 is LNHDA, CDR2 SQIVND, per germline (reference sequence). CDR3 protein: CASSMSQGAGELFF.

Here the CDR3 reads CASSPTSGGPRIQETQYF. The chain links TRBV6-5 to TRBJ2-5; TCRdb's D call, TRBD2, is unchecked because there is no DNA. CDR1 is MNHEY and CDR2 is SVGAGI in the germline V gene. This CDR3 contains 18 residues.

The J gene is TRBJ1-1, the V gene TRBV5-6. The CDR3 extends over 13 amino acids. Germline V CDR1 and CDR2: SGHDT, YYEEEE. The CDR3 region is CASSFRGNTEAFF.

Measured by frequency, this clonotype is medium-sized. The chain joins TRBV6-6 to TRBJ2-3; TCRdb calls TRBD2, which cannot be checked without DNA. The CDR3 loop spans 13 amino acids. Germline V gives CDR1 MNHNY, CDR2 SVGAGI (reference sequence). The CDR3 sequence is CASSSAGGVVQYF.

This clonotype is called medium-sized based on its frequency. The chain recombines TRBV5-6 with TRBJ1-1; the D gene TCRdb calls, TRBD1, cannot be checked with no DNA. The CDR3 sequence is 14 residues long. CDR1 is SGHDT, CDR2 YYEEEE, per germline. The CDR3 is CASSLGQGEAEAFF.

This chain uses TRBV7-6 with TRBJ2-1; TCRdb's D call of TRBD1 is untestable without DNA. The germline V gene encodes CDR1 SGHVS and CDR2 FNYEAQ. The CDR3 is made up of 15 amino acids. The CDR3 is CASSLHDREGHEQFF.

This clonotype ranks as medium-sized in terms of frequency. The rearrangement uses TRBV29-1 and TRBJ1-2; TCRdb selects TRBD1, and the lack of DNA leaves this call unchecked. CDR1 is SQVTM and CDR2 is ANQGSEA in the germline V gene. The CDR3 contains 14 residues. CDR3 region: CSVEDPDRGYGYTF.

J is TRBJ1-6 and V is TRBV6-6; the D gene TCRdb calls, TRBD1, cannot be checked with no DNA. The CDR3 covers 15 residues. CDR1 is MNHNY and CDR2 is SVGAGI in the germline V gene (reference sequence). CDR3 loop: CASSYSFTRGTPLHF.

This rearrangement joins TRBV7-6 to TRBJ2-2. CDR3 length equals 13 residues. Germline V lookup: CDR1 SGHVS, CDR2 FNYEAQ. The CDR3 spells CASSPTFTGELFF.

This clonotype is classed as medium-sized (0.01 to 0.1%) by frequency. The chain couples TRBV11-1 to TRBJ2-3; lacking DNA, the TRBD1 call made by TCRdb goes unchecked. This CDR3 contains 17 residues. CDR1 is SGHAT and CDR2 is FQDESV in the germline V gene (reference sequence). The CDR3 sequence: CASSQGVLGREVDTQYF.

This chain uses TRBV12-3 or TRBV12-4 with TRBJ2-3. This CDR3 region has 12 residues. The CDR3 reads CASSISTDTQYF.

Its frequency marks this clonotype as medium-sized. The V and J genes are TRBV19 and TRBJ2-7; TCRdb names TRBD2, which stays unverified in the absence of DNA. Germline values: CDR1 LNHDA, CDR2 SQIVND (reference sequence). The length of the CDR3 is 14 residues. CDR3 in amino acids: CASSGDWSAYEQYF.